Here is one TCR beta chain with its context. Its antigen is not identified. The sample is drawn from a study of high-grade serous ovarian cancer treatment subgroups. Study at large: On average, just over 14,000 reads and 7,000 to 8,500 unique TCR beta rearrangements were obtained per sample.

Germline values: CDR1 MNHEY, CDR2 SVGAGI. CDR3 size: 12 residues. V was pared by 6 bases and J by 4 bases, with 10 bases between. Tumor tissue was taken before any definitive surgery or chemotherapy was given. Study-wide results and caveats: Clonal relatedness tracked neoantigen level, and by trend copy number and mutation load. Bulk tumor TCR sequencing gave no spatial information. The analyses considered CDR3 and ignored CDR1 and CDR2.

Profiled with immunoSEQ multiplex PCR; TCRdb holds only in-frame clones, not every one. The table has about 36,000 clones, 79% seen once. V gene TRBV6-5 combines with J gene TRBJ2-7; D unresolved. This clonotype originated in a human donor with high-grade serous ovarian cancer. Sequencing used tumor tissue. The CDR3 DNA reads TGTGCCAGCAGGCCGGATGTATACGAGCAGTACTTC. It specifies CASRPDVYEQYF.